The 20 T cell receptor beta chains in this list originate from one sample, sequenced in a study of blood T cell repertoires in COVID-19. Data came from immunoSEQ multiplex PCR; TCRdb stores just in-frame clones and leaves some out. The data show approximately 250,000 clones, with over 75% seen just once and roughly 8.6% held by the top ten. The sample consisted of peripheral blood. The receptors shown here come from a human donor in a cohort sampled during active COVID-19.

J is TRBJ2-1 and V is TRBV28, with 7 bases identical to TRBD1. J gave up 0 bases and V 6 bases, and 2 bases lay outside the gene matches. From germline, CDR1 is MDHEN and CDR2 SYDVKM. This CDR3 is built from 14 residues. As DNA, the CDR3 is TGTGCCAGCAGAGGGGGCGTCTCCTACAATGAGCAGTTCTTC. Amino acid sequence: CASRGGVSYNEQFF.

The J gene is TRBJ1-2, the V gene TRBV6-5; TRBD1 matches 10 bases. Germline CDR1 and CDR2: MNHEY and SVGAGI. V dropped 5 bases and J dropped 8; count of bases not matched to a gene: 8. There are 14 residues in the CDR3. CDR3 amino acids: CASSLKGQGYGYTF. The CDR3 nucleotides read TGTGCCAGCAGTCTGAAGGGACAGGGGTACGGCTACACCTTC.

CDR3 DNA: TGCAGCGTTGAGAGGGGGCAGGAGCAGTACTTC. Amino acid sequence: CSVERGQEQYF. The V gene is TRBV29-1, the J gene TRBJ2-7, with TRBD1 matching over 7 bases. The germline gives CDR1 SQVTM, CDR2 ANQGSEA. The CDR3 totals 11 residues. J was trimmed by 7 bases and V by 3 bases; bases with no gene match: 3.

The rearrangement uses TRBV3-1 (or the pseudogene TRBV3-2) and TRBJ2-7, with 8 bases matching TRBD2. The CDR3 runs to 14 residues. The germline CDR1 and CDR2 sequences are LGHDT and YNNKEL (reference sequence). V was clipped by 1 base and J by 4 bases; unmatched bases: 3. The CDR3 region is CASSQGAGVYEQYF. CDR3 sequence (DNA): TGTGCCAGCAGCCAAGGAGCGGGAGTGTACGAGCAGTACTTC.

This clone occurred once. V usage is TRBV18 and J usage is TRBJ2-1; D perhaps matches TRBD2 (7 bases). V was clipped by 1 base and J by 1 base, with 8 bases between them. Per the germline V gene, CDR1 is KGHSH and CDR2 is LQKENI. The CDR3 has 15 residues. The CDR3 DNA reads as TGTGCCAGCTCACCACAGGGGGGGTCCTACAATGAGCAGTTCTTC. It codes for CASSPQGGSYNEQFF.

There are a few counts of this clone. This chain uses TRBV19 with TRBJ1-6; D ambiguous. V was clipped by 6 bases and J by 8 bases, with 11 bases between them. The germline V gene has CDR1 LNHDA and CDR2 SQIVND (reference sequence). The length of the CDR3 is 13 residues. CDR3 DNA sequence: TGTGCCAGTAGGGAGACGGAGCATTCACCCCTCCACTTT. The encoded protein is CASRETEHSPLHF.

In this sample, this clone turned up once. V gene TRBV27 combines with J gene TRBJ2-5; 8 bases are shared with TRBD2. Per the germline V gene, CDR1 is MNHEY and CDR2 is SMNVEV (reference sequence). V lost 5 bases, J lost 5 bases, and 7 bases stayed unmatched. CDR3 length equals 14 residues. The DNA of the CDR3 is TGTGCCAGCAGTCCCTCGGGAGGGTCGGAGACCCAGTACTTC. Its translation: CASSPSGGSETQYF.

The chain joins TRBV3-1 (or the pseudogene TRBV3-2) to TRBJ1-1; 8 nucleotides match TRBD1. The V gene's germline CDR1 is LGHDT and CDR2 YNNKEL (reference sequence). V gave up 5 bases and J gave up 4 bases; unmatched junction bases: 3. CDR3 length: 13 amino acids. The CDR3 region is CASSSGQGTEAFF. For the CDR3, the DNA is TGTGCCAGCAGCTCTGGACAGGGCACTGAAGCTTTCTTT.

The chain links TRBV19 to TRBJ1-5, with TRBD1 matching 9 bases. The ends lost 6 bases at V and 3 bases at J; junction bases unmatched: 15. The length of the CDR3 is 18 residues. In germline, CDR1 is LNHDA, CDR2 SQIVND (reference sequence). The DNA for the CDR3 is TGTGCCAGTAGACCCACGAACGCGGACAGGGGATTCAATCAGCCCCAGCATTTT. Its protein product is CASRPTNADRGFNQPQHF.

The chain links TRBV5-1 to TRBJ2-3, with 16 bases fitting TRBD2. V was pared by 3 bases and J by 2 bases, with 6 bases of the junction left unmatched. This CDR3 has 18 amino acids. Germline lookup yields CDR1 SGHRS and CDR2 YFSETQ. DNA of the CDR3: TGCGCCAGCAGCTCGGGACTAGCGGGAGGGCCGGACACAGATACGCAGTATTTT. Protein product: CASSSGLAGGPDTDTQYF.

The CDR3 DNA follows: TGTGCCAGTAGTTCCCAAACTAAAAACACAGATACGCAGTATTTT. Protein sequence: CASSSQTKNTDTQYF. V usage is TRBV19 and J usage is TRBJ2-3; D is ambiguous. The germline gives CDR1 LNHDA, CDR2 SQIVND (reference sequence). The V end was cut by 5 bases, the J end by 2 bases, with 14 bases between. The CDR3 spans 15 residues. The full variable domain, its missing parts supplied by reference TRBV19 and TRBJ2-3, is DGGITQSPKYLFRKEGQNVTLSCEQNLNHDAMYWYRQDPGQGLRLIYYSQIVNDFQKGDIAEGYSVSREKKESFPLTVTSAQKNPTAFYLCASSSQTKNTDTQYFGPGTRLTVL.

The rearrangement joins TRBV3-1 (or the pseudogene TRBV3-2) to TRBJ2-7, with D possibly TRBD2 on 5 matching bases. Germline V CDR1 and CDR2: LGHDT, YNNKEL (reference sequence). The CDR3 is 15 amino acids. V gave up 6 bases and J gave up 3 bases, with 18 bases separating them. The CDR3 is CASRNSESLHYEQYF. DNA for the CDR3: TGTGCCAGCAGGAATAGCGAGTCCCTACACTACGAGCAGTACTTC.

The chain joins TRBV10-3 to TRBJ2-5; TRBD1 might be the D (5 bases). The V gene lost 5 bases and the J gene lost 12 bases, with 19 bases spanning the gap. The CDR3 totals 13 residues. The V gene's germline CDR1 is ENHRY and CDR2 SYGVKD. The CDR3 nucleotides read TGTGCCATCAGTCCCGCGCCCGACAGCCTTGAGTACTTC. As protein: CAISPAPDSLEYF.

This clone occurred once. V is TRBV7-8 and J is TRBJ2-1; TRBD2 matches at 7 bases. The CDR3 runs 16 residues. The junction had 11 bases not matched to a gene; V was cut back by 7 bases and J by 2 bases. In germline, CDR1 is SGHVS, CDR2 FQNEAQ. CDR3 DNA sequence: TGTGCCAGCACCCAAGCGGGGCTATCAGCCTACAATGAGCAGTTCTTC. Translating gives CASTQAGLSAYNEQFF.

V and J are TRBV7-8 and TRBJ1-1; 7 nucleotides align to TRBD1. Germline CDR1 reads SGHVS; CDR2 reads FQNEAQ. V dropped 6 bases and J dropped 2; count of bases not matched to a gene: 15. The CDR3 is 17 residues long. CDR3 region: CASRSRNLRGTNTEAFF. In nucleotides, the CDR3 is TGTGCCAGCAGATCCAGAAACCTCAGGGGGACTAACACTGAAGCTTTCTTT. Supplemented by reference TRBV7-8 and TRBJ1-1, the full variable domain reads GAGVSQSPRYKVAKRGQDVALRCDPISGHVSLFWYQQALGQGPEFLTYFQNEAQLDKSGLPSDRFFAERPEGSVSTLKIQRTQQEDSAVYLCASRSRNLRGTNTEAFFGQGTRLTVV.

The chain employs TRBV6-1 and TRBJ2-7, with D maybe TRBD1 (5 bases). V shed 1 base and J shed 2 bases, with 18 bases lying between them. Germline V gene data show CDR1 as MNHNS and CDR2 as SASEGT. The CDR3 totals 17 residues. The CDR3 sequence: CASSEESGALFPYEQYF. Written as DNA, the CDR3 is TGTGCCAGCAGTGAAGAGTCTGGGGCCCTATTTCCCTACGAGCAGTACTTC.

This clone was detected only a few times. CDR3 nucleotide sequence: TGTGCCAGCAGTCAGGGACAGTTTGGCTACACCTTC. Encoded protein: CASSQGQFGYTF. V and J are TRBV28 and TRBJ1-2, with 7 bases identical to TRBD1. The CDR3 loop spans 12 amino acids. CDR1 and CDR2 (germline): MDHEN, SYDVKM. J lost 7 bases, V lost 5 bases, and 4 bases had no gene match.

The chain has TRBV5-1 and TRBJ2-3, with 13 bases that match TRBD2. This CDR3 is built from 18 residues. In germline, CDR1 is SGHRS, CDR2 YFSETQ. J was trimmed by 6 bases and V by 4 bases; bases with no gene match: 14. CDR3 protein: CASSPLQPTSGGHDTQYF. CDR3 in DNA: TGCGCCAGCAGCCCACTACAACCGACTAGCGGGGGGCACGATACGCAGTATTTT.

The J gene is TRBJ1-5, the V gene TRBV7-9, with unresolved D. CDR1 SEHNR and CDR2 FQNEAQ come from the germline V gene (reference sequence). Trimming took 5 bases from V and 6 from J, leaving 11 bases between them. The CDR3 loop spans 13 amino acids. Written as DNA, the CDR3 is TGTGCCAGCAGCCCCTTAGAGAGTCAGCCCCAGCATTTT. Protein sequence: CASSPLESQPQHF.

The V and J genes are TRBV6-5 and TRBJ1-1; a possible D gene is TRBD1 (5 bases). The V gene lost 0 bases and the J gene lost 4 bases, with 12 bases spanning the gap. Germline loops: CDR1 MNHEY, CDR2 SVGAGI. The CDR3 runs to 15 residues. CDR3 sequence reads: CASSYSNQGTTEAFF. The CDR3 region has the DNA TGTGCCAGCAGTTACTCGAATCAGGGCACCACTGAAGCTTTCTTT.